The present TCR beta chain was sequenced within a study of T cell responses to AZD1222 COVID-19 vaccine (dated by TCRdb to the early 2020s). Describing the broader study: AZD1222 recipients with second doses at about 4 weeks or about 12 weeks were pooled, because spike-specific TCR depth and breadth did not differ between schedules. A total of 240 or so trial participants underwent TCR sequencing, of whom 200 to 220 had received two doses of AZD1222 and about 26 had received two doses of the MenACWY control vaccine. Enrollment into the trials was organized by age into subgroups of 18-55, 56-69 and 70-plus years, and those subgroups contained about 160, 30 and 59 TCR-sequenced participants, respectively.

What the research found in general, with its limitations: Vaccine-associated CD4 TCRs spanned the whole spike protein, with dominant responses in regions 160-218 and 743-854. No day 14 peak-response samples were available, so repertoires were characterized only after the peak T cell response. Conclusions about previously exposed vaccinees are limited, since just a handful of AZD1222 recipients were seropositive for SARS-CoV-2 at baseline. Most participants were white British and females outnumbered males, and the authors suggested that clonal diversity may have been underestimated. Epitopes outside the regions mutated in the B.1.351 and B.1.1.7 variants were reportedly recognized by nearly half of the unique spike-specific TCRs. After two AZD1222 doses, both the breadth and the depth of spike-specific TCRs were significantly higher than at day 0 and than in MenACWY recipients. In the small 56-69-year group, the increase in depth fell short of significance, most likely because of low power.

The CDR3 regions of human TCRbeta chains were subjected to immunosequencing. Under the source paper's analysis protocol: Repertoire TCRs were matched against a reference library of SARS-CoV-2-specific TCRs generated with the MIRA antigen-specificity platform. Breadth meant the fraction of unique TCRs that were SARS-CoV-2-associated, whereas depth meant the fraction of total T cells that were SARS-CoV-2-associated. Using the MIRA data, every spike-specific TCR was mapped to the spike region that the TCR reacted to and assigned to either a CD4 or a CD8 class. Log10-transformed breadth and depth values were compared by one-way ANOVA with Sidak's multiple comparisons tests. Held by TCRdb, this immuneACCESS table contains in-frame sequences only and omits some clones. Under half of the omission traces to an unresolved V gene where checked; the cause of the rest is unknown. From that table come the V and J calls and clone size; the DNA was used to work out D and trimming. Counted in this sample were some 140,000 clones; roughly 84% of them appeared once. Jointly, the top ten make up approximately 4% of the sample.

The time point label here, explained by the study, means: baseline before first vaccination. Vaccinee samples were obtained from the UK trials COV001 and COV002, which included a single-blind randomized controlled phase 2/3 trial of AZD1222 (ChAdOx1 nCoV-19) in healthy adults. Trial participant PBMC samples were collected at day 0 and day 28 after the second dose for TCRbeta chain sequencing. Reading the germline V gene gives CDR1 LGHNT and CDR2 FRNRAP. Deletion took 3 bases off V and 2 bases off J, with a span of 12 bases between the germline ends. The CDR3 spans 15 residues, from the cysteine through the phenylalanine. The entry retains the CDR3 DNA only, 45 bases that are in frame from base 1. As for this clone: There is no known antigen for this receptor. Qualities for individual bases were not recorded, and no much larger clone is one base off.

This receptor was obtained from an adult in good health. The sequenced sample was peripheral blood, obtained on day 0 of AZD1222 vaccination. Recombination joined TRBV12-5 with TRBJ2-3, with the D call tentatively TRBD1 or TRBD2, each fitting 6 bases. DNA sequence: TGTGCTAGTGGTTTCAGCTCGGGGGCCACAGATACGCAGTATTTT. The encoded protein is CASGFSSGATDTQYF.